This paragraph covers one T cell receptor beta chain sequence. The CDR3 extends over 16 amino acids. Germline V lookup: CDR1 SGHRS, CDR2 YFSETQ. V lost 1 base, J lost 5 bases, and 8 bases stayed unmatched. These data belong to a study of blood T cell repertoires in COVID-19. About the study: COVID-19 samples, acute and convalescent, were from the United States, Italy and Spain.

Assay: immunoSEQ multiplex PCR; the TCRdb copy retains only in-frame clones and omits some. The sample holds hundreds of thousands of clones, around 85% seen once. This sequence was found in a man older than 75 with acute or convalescent COVID-19. Sequenced input: peripheral blood. The rearrangement joins TRBV5-1 to TRBJ2-3, with 9 bases matching TRBD2. CDR3 sequence reads: CASSLSISGGEDTQYF. DNA for the CDR3: TGCGCCAGCAGCTTGAGTATTAGCGGGGGAGAAGATACGCAGTATTTT.